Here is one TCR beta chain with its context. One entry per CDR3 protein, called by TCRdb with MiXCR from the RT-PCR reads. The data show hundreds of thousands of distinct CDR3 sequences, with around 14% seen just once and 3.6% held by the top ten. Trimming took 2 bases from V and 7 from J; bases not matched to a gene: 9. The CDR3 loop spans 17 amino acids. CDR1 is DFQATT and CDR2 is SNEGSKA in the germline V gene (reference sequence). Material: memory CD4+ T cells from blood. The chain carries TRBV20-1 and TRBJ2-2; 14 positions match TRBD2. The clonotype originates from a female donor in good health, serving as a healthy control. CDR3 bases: TGCAGTGCTAGATCGGGACTAGCGGGAGTGGTCGGCGGGGAGCTGTTTTTT. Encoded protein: CSARSGLAGVVGGELFF.